These 8 T cell receptor beta chains were sequenced from one sample in a study of naive and memory T cell subsets (TCRdb year 2017). The library relied on UMI-ligation and nested PCR. The run used an Illumina MiSeq. To cover both TRBC1 and TRBC2, the beta constant-region primer consisted of an equimolar mix of two oligonucleotides. The public sequencing data were trimmed at Q25 with fastp and processed into clonotypes with MiXCR by TCRdb, which kept only in-frame beta chains. Each CDR3 protein gets just one entry, which takes the most common genes and DNA from the rows behind it. The sample includes some 100,000 distinct CDR3 sequences, with around 7% observed a single time. The ten biggest clones cover 1.6% of the sample. The sequencing sample was made of central memory CD4+ T cells from blood. Read against the paper, the sample's cell subset or site label means: central memory, CD45RA- CD27+. The source is a human donor in good health.

The sample holds many counts of this clonotype. This sequence joins TRBV7-9 and TRBJ1-2; D possibly corresponds to TRBD1 (5 bases). The CDR3 consists of 14 residues. With 9 bases removed from V and 2 bases from J, the gap between germline ends came to 16 bases. Germline-derived CDR1 and CDR2 are SEHNR and FQNEAQ (reference sequence). CDR3 protein: CASSEGPRNYGYTF. DNA of the CDR3: TGTGCCAGTTCCGAGGGACCACGAAACTATGGCTACACCTTC.

This clonotype has a count of ten or more. This chain uses TRBV28 with TRBJ2-7; D uncertain. V was clipped by 1 base and J by 7 bases, with 17 bases between them. The germline V gene encodes CDR1 MDHEN and CDR2 SYDVKM. This CDR3 comprises 15 residues. The CDR3 sequence is CASSLFGTDPEEQYF. CDR3 coding DNA: TGTGCCAGCAGTTTATTTGGTACTGACCCCGAGGAGCAGTACTTC.

This clonotype has a count of ten or more. V and J are TRBV6-2 or TRBV6-3 and TRBJ1-2, with 7 bases matching TRBD1. The CDR3 totals 17 residues. Trimming took 2 bases from V and 1 from J; bases not matched to a gene: 10. The germline V gene encodes CDR1 MNHEY and CDR2 SVGEGT. The DNA of the CDR3 is TGTGCCAGCAGTTACGGAGGAGGGGGCGGATTTAACTATGGCTACACCTTC. It translates to CASSYGGGGGFNYGYTF.

This clonotype was counted only a few times. This chain joins TRBV19 and TRBJ2-2, with D maybe TRBD1 (5 bases). Germline V gene data show CDR1 as LNHDA and CDR2 as SQIVND (reference sequence). The CDR3 runs 15 residues. Deletions cut 6 bases from V and 2 bases from J, with 13 bases between. CDR3 sequence reads: CASSRVGSNTGELFF. CDR3 nucleotides: TGTGCCAGTAGCAGGGTCGGGTCCAACACCGGGGAGCTGTTTTTT.

This clonotype was counted at least ten times. The chain combines TRBV6-2 or TRBV6-3 with TRBJ1-4; no definite D call. CDR1 and CDR2 (germline): MNHEY, SVGEGT. V shed 5 bases and J shed 7 bases, with 14 bases lying between them. This CDR3 is 14 amino acids long. The CDR3 DNA sequence: TGTGCCAGCAGTCACCTCAGGACTCCTGAAAAACTGTTTTTT. Translating it yields CASSHLRTPEKLFF.

This clonotype has at least ten counts. The J gene is TRBJ1-4, the V gene TRBV4-3; 7 positions match TRBD1. The V segment lost 4 bases and the J segment 4 bases; nucleotides outside the gene matches: 6. CDR3 length: 15 amino acids. Germline-derived CDR1 and CDR2 are LGHNA and YSLEER. Here the CDR3 reads CASSRQGQFNEKLFF. Written as DNA, the CDR3 is TGCGCCAGCAGCCGGCAGGGACAGTTTAATGAAAAACTGTTTTTT.

This clonotype was counted ten times or more. The V and J genes are TRBV20-1 and TRBJ2-7; the D is unclear. This CDR3 contains 14 residues. Germline V gives CDR1 DFQATT, CDR2 SNEGSKA (reference sequence). The germline V and J ends were trimmed by 1 base and 0 bases, with 10 bases remaining between them. The CDR3 here is CSARAPQSSYEQYF. CDR3 nucleotide sequence: TGCAGTGCTAGAGCCCCACAGTCCTCCTACGAGCAGTACTTC.

This clonotype was detected many times. The chain combines TRBV28 with TRBJ1-6; 7 positions match TRBD1. Germline assignment: CDR1 MDHEN and CDR2 SYDVKM. Germline trimming cut 11 bases from V and 6 bases from J; bases unmatched to any gene: 7. This CDR3 spans 13 amino acids. This CDR3 is CACRGQTNSPLHF. Here the CDR3 DNA reads TGTGCCTGCCGGGGACAGACTAATTCACCCCTCCACTTT. The entire variable domain, with the rest obtained from reference TRBV28 and TRBJ1-6, is as follows: DVKVTQSSRYLVKRTGEKVFLECVQDMDHENMFWYRQDPGLGLRLIYFSYDVKMKEKGDIPEGYSVSREKKERFSLILESASTNQTSMYLCACRGQTNSPLHFGNGTRLTVT.